The text below deals with one TCR beta chain. The antigen is unknown. Trimming left V 8 bases short and J 4 bases short, with 15 bases between. Germline V gives CDR1 SEHNR, CDR2 FQNEAQ (reference sequence). This CDR3 contains 13 residues. The record originates from a study of blood T cells in healthy people across ages. A second about 7 to 12 cycle PCR used barcoded and J-beta primers. Each CDR3 protein is one row after TCRdb ran MiXCR on the 5' RACE reads. The table records 800,000 to 1,300,000 distinct CDR3 sequences, almost 25% of them present only once. Each sample provided at least 5 micrograms of extracted total RNA. Study results and caveats: Long-lived and aged donors differed, with more naive CD4+ cells and higher diversity in the long-lived.

These same records also appear under a second study, on T cells of mothers and their children. That paper states: The people who donated were a few healthy Caucasian mothers and their six children. Each mother yielded more than 8.5 million TCR beta CDR3 reads. Each child yielded around 2.9 million reads.

The clonotype was recovered from a girl aged 2 to 10 in good health. The sequencing input was blood. The rearrangement joins TRBV7-9 to TRBJ2-7; no clear D. CDR3 region: CASRSGPAYEQYF. DNA of the CDR3: TGTGCCAGCCGTTCAGGACCCGCTTACGAGCAGTACTTC.